The clone carrying this T cell receptor beta chain was counted between two and nine times. Seattle cases were enrolled at active infection and followed longitudinally. Per the authors' pipeline: Reference gene primer amplification in the assay estimated nucleated cell counts. This table comes from immunoSEQ multiplex PCR, and its TCRdb copy is limited to in-frame clones, with some not included. The D gene and trimming were derived from the DNA, and the V and J assignments and clone size from that table. The sample contains approximately 160,000 clones, roughly 84% of which appear only once. This sample is part of a study of blood T cell repertoires in COVID-19. As for the study in general: The cDNA or gDNA used as material had been derived from T cells, B-cell-depleted T cells, or PBMCs.

The origin of this receptor is a woman aged 55-70 years with COVID-19, enrolled during active disease. The sample taken for sequencing was peripheral blood.

The CDR3 here is CATGTGNQPQHF. CDR3 coding DNA: TGCGCCACCGGGACAGGCAATCAGCCCCAGCATTTT. This chain joins TRBV10-2 and TRBJ1-5; 7 bases are shared with TRBD1. The V gene end was trimmed by 10 bases and the J gene end by 2 bases; junction bases not matched to a gene: 2. The V gene's germline CDR1 is WSHSY and CDR2 SAAADI. This CDR3 region has 12 residues.